This T cell receptor beta chain derives from a study of human T cells and chemical hapten exposure. The wider study: Donors were sensitized with 2% DPC on the upper inner arm.

Time point specified: pre-sensitization, week 0. Treatment here: therapeutic diphenylcyclopropenone sensitization with weekly scalp DPC. MiXCR, applied by TCRdb to the RACE reads, yields one record per CDR3 protein. The sample consists of approximately 100,000 distinct CDR3 sequences, less than 15% of them appearing once. Study-level results: Versus controls, significantly more large CDR3 similarity clusters arose from expanded TCRs.

CDR1 is SGHDT, CDR2 YYEEEE, per germline. There are 14 residues in the CDR3. V shed 2 bases, J shed 6 bases, and the junction held 7 bases outside the gene matches. Comments on this clonotype: Its target is unknown.

The receptor was derived from a woman between 50 and 59 years old with alopecia areata. Some clones in this sample may be carry-over from other donors' samples. Sequenced material: whole blood, taken in connection with sensitization to the hapten diphenylcyclopropenone (DPC). This chain links TRBV5-6 with TRBJ1-1; TRBD1 matches 7 bases. DNA for the CDR3: TGTGCCAGCAGCTTCTTAGGGGGCCGGGCTGAAGCTTTCTTT. Translation: CASSFLGGRAEAFF.